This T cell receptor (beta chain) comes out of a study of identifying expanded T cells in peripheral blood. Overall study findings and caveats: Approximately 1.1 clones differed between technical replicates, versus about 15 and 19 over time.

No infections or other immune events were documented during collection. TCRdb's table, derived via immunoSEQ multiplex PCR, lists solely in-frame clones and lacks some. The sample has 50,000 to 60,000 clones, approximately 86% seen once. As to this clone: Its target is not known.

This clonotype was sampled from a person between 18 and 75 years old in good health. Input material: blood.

CDR3: CASSQDRQGDNYGYTF. CDR3 nucleotide sequence: TGTGCCAGCAGCCAAGATCGTCAGGGTGATAACTATGGCTACACCTTC. The chain is built from TRBV4-2 and TRBJ1-2, with D maybe TRBD1 (5 bases). CDR1 is LGHNA and CDR2 is YNFKEQ in the germline V gene. The CDR3 contains 16 residues. The germline V and J ends were trimmed by 0 bases and 1 base, with 12 bases remaining between them.